This entry features one T cell receptor (beta chain) sequence. Its antigen remains unknown. The sample originates from a study of chemoradiotherapy in HPV16-positive cancers. Findings and limits, study-wide: Candidate HPV-specific clones and E7-related TCR motifs grew in tumor during treatment. For HPV16-positive patients, expanding HPV-responsive T cells associated with longer recurrence-free survival.

TCRdb's table, derived via immunoSEQ multiplex PCR, lists solely in-frame clones and lacks some. The sample has around 15,000 clones, over 70% seen once. There are 15 residues in the CDR3. With 0 bases removed from V and 2 bases from J, the gap between germline ends came to 8 bases. CDR1 SGHTA and CDR2 FQGTGA come from the germline V gene. The receptor's source is a human donor with HPV-associated anogenital cancer. This chain joins TRBV7-3 and TRBJ1-3, with D possibly being TRBD1 (5 bases). Sampling was conducted from a patient who underwent chemoradiotherapy. The CDR3, as DNA: TGTGCCAGCAGCTTAACTGGAGGGGCTGGAAACACCATATATTTT. Residues: CASSLTGGAGNTIYF.